This T cell receptor beta chain was found in a study of human T cells and chemical hapten exposure. General study findings and limits: Donor immune responses may differ from healthy people's, since all donors had alopecia.

Trimming pared 0 bases from V and 2 bases from J, leaving 20 bases between. CDR3 length: 18 amino acids. Germline-derived CDR1 and CDR2 are DFQATT and SNEGSKA (reference sequence). Time point specified: pre-sensitization, week 0. The sample's treatment: therapeutic diphenylcyclopropenone sensitization with weekly scalp DPC. Blood collection happened ahead of applying each patch test. Each CDR3 protein is one row after TCRdb ran MiXCR on the RACE reads. The sample records fewer than 300,000 distinct CDR3 sequences, 8.6% being singletons. Concerning this clonotype itself: Its target is not known.

This receptor was identified in a woman between 40 and 55 years old with alopecia areata. Some clones in this sample may be carry-over from other donors' samples. The sequencing here drew on whole blood, taken in connection with sensitization to the hapten diphenylcyclopropenone (DPC). The chain has TRBV20-1 and TRBJ2-4; D gene ambiguous. The CDR3 protein is CSARDIEELRVSKNIQYF. DNA of the CDR3: TGCAGTGCTAGAGATATAGAGGAGCTTCGGGTTTCCAAAAACATTCAGTACTTC.